This T cell receptor beta chain was captured in a study of brain T cells in children with intractable seizures. Study-wide findings and caveats: Absence of clones before surgery may stem from lower sequencing depth. HCMV serostatus was not known, and viral specificity came from CDR3 similarity only.

A note on this clone: The antigen is not known.

Produced via immunoSEQ multiplex PCR; TCRdb's table is partial and in-frame only. This table has 110,000 or so clones, 85% to 95% appearing once. CDR3 size: 18 residues. Trimming stripped 3 bases from V and 2 bases from J, with 22 bases between. Only cases whose brain tissue showed the highest T cell transcript signatures were sequenced. Before surgery, patients took at least one anti-epileptic drug. The chain joins TRBV23-1 to TRBJ1-2; no definite D call. TRBV23-1 counts as an open reading frame of uncertain function. The origin of this receptor is a boy under three years old with hemimegalencephaly and intractable seizures. Source: peripheral blood, taken at surgery. CDR3 nucleotide sequence: TGCGCCAGCAGTCATTGCAGTCTTCGGCAGCCCGCCAACTATGGCTACACCTTC. This codes for CASSHCSLRQPANYGYTF.